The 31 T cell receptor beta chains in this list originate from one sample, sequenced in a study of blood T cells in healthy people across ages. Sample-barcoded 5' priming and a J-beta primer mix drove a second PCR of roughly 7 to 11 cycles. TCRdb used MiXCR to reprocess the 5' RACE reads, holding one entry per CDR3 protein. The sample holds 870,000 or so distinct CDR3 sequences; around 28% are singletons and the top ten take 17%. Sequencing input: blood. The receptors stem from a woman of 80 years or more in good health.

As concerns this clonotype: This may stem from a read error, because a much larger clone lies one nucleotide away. CDR3 region: CASSLIGGFGANVLTF. The CDR3 DNA sequence: TGTGCCAGCAGCTTAATCGGGGGATTTGGGGCCAACGTCCTGACTTTC. The rearrangement links TRBV7-8 to TRBJ2-6; weak D call: TRBD2 (6 bases). The CDR3 is 16 amino acids. Between the trimmed V and J ends, which lost 2 bases and 3 bases, there was a span of 11 bases. Germline-derived CDR1 and CDR2 are SGHVS and FQNEAQ.

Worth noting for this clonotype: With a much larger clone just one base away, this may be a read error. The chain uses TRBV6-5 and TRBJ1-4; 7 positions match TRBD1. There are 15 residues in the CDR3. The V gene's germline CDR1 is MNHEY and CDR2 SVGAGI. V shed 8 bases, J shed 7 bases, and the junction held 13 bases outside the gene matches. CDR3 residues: CASGRDSVLGEKLFF. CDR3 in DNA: TGTGCCAGCGGAAGGGACAGCGTCCTGGGTGAAAAACTGTTTTTT.

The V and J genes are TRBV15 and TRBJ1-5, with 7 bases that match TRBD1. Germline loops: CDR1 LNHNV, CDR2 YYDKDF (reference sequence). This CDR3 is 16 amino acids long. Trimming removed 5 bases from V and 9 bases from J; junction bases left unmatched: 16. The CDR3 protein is CATSGQGEVVDLPQHF. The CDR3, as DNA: TGTGCCACCAGCGGGCAGGGGGAGGTAGTAGATCTGCCCCAGCATTTT.

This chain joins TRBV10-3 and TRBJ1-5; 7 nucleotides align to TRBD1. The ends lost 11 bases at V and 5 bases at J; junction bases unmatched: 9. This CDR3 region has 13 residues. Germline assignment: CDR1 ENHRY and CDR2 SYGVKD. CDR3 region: CASTRGLDQPQHF. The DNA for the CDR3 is TGTGCCTCCACAAGGGGGCTGGATCAGCCCCAGCATTTT.

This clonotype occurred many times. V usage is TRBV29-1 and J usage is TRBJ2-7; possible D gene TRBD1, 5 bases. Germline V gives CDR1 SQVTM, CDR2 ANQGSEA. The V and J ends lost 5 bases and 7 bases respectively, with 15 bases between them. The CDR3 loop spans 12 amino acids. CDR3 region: CSVRREVGEQYF. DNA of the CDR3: TGCAGCGTTCGCAGGGAAGTGGGTGAGCAGTACTTC.

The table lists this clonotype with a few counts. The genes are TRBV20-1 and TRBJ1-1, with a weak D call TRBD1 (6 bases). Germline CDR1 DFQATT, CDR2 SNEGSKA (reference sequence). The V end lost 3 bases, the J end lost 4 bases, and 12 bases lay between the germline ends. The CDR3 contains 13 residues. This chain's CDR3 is CSASRTGSTEAFF. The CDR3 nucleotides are TGCAGTGCTAGTCGAACAGGGTCCACTGAAGCTTTCTTT.

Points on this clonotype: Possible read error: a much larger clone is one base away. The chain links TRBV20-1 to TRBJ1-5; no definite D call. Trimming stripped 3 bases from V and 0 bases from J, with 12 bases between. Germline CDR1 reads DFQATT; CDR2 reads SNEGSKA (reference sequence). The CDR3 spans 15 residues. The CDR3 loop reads CSASPSRCSNQPQHF. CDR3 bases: TGCAGTGCTAGTCCGAGCAGATGTAGCAATCAGCCCCAGCATTTT.

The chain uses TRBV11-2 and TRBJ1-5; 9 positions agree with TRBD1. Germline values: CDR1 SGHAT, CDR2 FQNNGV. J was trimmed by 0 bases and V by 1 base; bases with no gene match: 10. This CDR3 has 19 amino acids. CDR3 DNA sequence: TGTGCCAGCAGCTTAGCTCGGGACAGGGCCCTCTATAGCAATCAGCCCCAGCATTTT. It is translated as CASSLARDRALYSNQPQHF.

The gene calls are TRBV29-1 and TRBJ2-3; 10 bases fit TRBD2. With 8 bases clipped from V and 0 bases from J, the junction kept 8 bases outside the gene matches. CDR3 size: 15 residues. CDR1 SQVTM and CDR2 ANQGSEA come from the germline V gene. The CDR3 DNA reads TGCAGCATACTAGCGGGAACCTCTAGCACAGATACGCAGTATTTT. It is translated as CSILAGTSSTDTQYF.

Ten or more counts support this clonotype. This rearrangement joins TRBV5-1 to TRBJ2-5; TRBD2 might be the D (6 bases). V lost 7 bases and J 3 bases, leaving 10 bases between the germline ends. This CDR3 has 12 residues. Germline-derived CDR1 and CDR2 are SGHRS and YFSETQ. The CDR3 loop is CASRRTKETQYF. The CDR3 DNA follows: TGCGCCAGCCGCCGGACTAAAGAGACCCAGTACTTC.

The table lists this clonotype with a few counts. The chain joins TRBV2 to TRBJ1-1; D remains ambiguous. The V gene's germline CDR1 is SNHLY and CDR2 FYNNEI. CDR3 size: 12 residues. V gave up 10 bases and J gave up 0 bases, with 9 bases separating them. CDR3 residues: CATRRVNTEAFF. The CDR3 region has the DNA TGTGCCACGAGACGGGTGAACACTGAAGCTTTCTTT.

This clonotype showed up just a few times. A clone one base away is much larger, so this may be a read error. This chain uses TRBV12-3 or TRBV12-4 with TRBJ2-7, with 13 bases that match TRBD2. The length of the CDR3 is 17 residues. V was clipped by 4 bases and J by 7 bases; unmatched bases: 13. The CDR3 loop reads CASSWTSGGRIPNEQYF. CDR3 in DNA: TGTGCCAGCAGTTGGACTAGCGGGGGCCGGATTCCCAATGAGCAGTACTTC.

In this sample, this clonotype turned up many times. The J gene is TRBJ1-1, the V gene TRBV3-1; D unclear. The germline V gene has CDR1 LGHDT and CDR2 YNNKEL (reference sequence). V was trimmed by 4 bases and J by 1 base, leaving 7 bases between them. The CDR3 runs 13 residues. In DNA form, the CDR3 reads TGTGCCAGCAGCCGAAGAGAGAACACTGAAGCTTTCTTT. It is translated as CASSRRENTEAFF.

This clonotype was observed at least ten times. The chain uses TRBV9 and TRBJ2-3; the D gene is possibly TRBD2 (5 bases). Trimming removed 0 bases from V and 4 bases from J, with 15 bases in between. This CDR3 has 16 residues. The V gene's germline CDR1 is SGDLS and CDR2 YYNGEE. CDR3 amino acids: CASSVEPRGSPDTQYF. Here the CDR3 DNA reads TGTGCCAGCAGCGTAGAACCCCGAGGGAGCCCAGATACGCAGTATTTT. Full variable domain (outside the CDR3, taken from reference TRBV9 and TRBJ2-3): DSGVTQTPKHLITATGQRVTLRCSPRSGDLSVYWYQQSLDQGLQFLIQYYNGEERAKGNILERFSAQQFPDLHSELNLSSLELGDSALYFCASSVEPRGSPDTQYFGPGTRLTVL.

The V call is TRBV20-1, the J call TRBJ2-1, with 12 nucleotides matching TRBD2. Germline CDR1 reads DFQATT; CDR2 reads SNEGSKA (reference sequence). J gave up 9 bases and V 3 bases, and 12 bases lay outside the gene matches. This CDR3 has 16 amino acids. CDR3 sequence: CSASDPGLAGFGEQFF. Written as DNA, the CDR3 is TGCAGTGCTAGTGACCCGGGACTAGCGGGCTTCGGTGAGCAGTTCTTC.

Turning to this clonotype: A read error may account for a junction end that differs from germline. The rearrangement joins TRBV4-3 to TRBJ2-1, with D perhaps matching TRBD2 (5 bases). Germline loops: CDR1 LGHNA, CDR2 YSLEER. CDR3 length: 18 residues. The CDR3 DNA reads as TGCGCCAGCAACCAAGACTCCCCACTGAGGGCCCCCCACAATGAGCAGTTCTTC. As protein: CASNQDSPLRAPHNEQFF.

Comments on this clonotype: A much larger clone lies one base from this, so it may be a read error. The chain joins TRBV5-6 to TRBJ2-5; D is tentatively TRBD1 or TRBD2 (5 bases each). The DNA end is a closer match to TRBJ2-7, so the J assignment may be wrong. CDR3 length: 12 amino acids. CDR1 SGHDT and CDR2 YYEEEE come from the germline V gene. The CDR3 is CVSSRGVYEQYF. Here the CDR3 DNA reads TGTGTCAGCAGTCGAGGGGTCTACGAGCAGTACTTC.

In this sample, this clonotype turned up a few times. DNA of the CDR3: TGTGCCAGCAGCTTAGGGACAGGGGGCCGATCACCCCTCCACTTT. It encodes CASSLGTGGRSPLHF. V gene TRBV7-2 combines with J gene TRBJ1-6; 11 positions agree with TRBD1. CDR1 is SGHTA, CDR2 FQGNSA, per germline. The CDR3 contains 15 residues. V shed 1 base, J shed 10 bases, and the junction held 3 bases outside the gene matches.

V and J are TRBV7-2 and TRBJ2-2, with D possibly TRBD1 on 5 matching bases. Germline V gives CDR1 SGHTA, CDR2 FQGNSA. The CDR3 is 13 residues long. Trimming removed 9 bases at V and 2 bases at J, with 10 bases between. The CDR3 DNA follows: TGTGCCAGTAAGACAGTTAACACCGGGGAGCTGTTTTTT. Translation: CASKTVNTGELFF.

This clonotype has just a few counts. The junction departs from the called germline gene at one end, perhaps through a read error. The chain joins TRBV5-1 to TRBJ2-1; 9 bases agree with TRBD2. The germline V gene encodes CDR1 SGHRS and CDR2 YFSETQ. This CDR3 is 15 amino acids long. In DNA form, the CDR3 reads TGCGCCAGCAGCTCCCTGGCGGGGGGGCATAATGGGCAGTTCTTC. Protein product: CASSSLAGGHNGQFF.

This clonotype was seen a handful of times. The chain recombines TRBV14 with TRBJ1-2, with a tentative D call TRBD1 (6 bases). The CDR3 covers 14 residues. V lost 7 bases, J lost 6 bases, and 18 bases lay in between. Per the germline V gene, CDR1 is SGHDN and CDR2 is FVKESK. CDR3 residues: CASTQSGARDGYTF. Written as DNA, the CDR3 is TGTGCCAGCACTCAGTCGGGGGCGCGAGATGGCTACACCTTC.

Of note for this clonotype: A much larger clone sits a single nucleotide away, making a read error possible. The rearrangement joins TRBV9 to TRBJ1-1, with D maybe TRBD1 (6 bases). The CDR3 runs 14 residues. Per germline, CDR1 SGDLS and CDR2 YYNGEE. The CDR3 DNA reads TGTGCCGGCAGCGTAAGGGACATGAACACTGAAGCTTTCTTT. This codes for CAGSVRDMNTEAFF.

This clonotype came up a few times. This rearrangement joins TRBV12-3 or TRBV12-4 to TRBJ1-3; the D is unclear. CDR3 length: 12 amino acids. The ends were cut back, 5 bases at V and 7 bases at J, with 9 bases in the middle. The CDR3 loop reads CASSRTGNTIYF. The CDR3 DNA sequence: TGTGCCAGCAGTCGGACCGGCAACACCATATATTTT.

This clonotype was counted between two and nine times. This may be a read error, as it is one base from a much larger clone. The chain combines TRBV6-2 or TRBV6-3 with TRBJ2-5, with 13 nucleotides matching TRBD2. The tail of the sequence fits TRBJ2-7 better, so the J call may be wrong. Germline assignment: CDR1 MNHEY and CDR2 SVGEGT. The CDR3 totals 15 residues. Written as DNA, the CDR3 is TGTGCCGGCAGTTTTCGCGGACTAGCGGGGGTCGAGCAGTACTTC. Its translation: CAGSFRGLAGVEQYF.

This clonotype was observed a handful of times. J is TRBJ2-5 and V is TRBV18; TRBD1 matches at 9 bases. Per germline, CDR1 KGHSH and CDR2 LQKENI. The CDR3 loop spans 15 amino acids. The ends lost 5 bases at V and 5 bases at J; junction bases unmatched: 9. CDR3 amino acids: CASSGGTGIRETQYF. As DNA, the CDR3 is TGTGCCAGCTCAGGCGGGACAGGGATAAGGGAGACCCAGTACTTC.

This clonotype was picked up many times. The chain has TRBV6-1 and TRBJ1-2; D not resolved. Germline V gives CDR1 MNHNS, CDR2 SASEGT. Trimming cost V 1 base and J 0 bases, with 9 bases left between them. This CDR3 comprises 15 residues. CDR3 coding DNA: TGTGCCAGCAGTGAAGGACTGGAAGCTAACTATGGCTACACCTTC. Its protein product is CASSEGLEANYGYTF.

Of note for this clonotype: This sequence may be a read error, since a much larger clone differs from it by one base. CDR3: CASRGLPGLGVVGQFF. The CDR3, as DNA: TGTGCCAGCAGAGGGCTTCCGGGACTAGGAGTGGTTGGGCAGTTCTTC. This chain links TRBV6-6 with TRBJ2-1; 8 bases match TRBD2. The V segment lost 6 bases and the J segment 12 bases; nucleotides outside the gene matches: 19. The germline V gene encodes CDR1 MNHNY and CDR2 SVGAGI (reference sequence). The CDR3 extends over 16 amino acids.

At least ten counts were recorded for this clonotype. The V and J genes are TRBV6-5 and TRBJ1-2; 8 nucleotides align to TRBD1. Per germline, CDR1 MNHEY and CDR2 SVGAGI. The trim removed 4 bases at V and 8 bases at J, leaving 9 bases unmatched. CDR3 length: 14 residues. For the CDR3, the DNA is TGTGCCAGCAGTTCCCGCAGGGGGCGCGGGGGCTACACCTTC. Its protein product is CASSSRRGRGGYTF.

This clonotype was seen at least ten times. The CDR3 loop reads CSARGRGGQEETQYF. The DNA of the CDR3 is TGCAGTGCTAGAGGTCGGGGGGGCCAGGAGGAGACCCAGTACTTC. The chain recombines TRBV20-1 with TRBJ2-5, with 8 bases that match TRBD2. After removal of 1 base from V and 5 bases from J, the junction contained 9 bases not matched to a gene. CDR1 is DFQATT, CDR2 SNEGSKA, per germline (reference sequence). The CDR3 loop spans 15 amino acids.

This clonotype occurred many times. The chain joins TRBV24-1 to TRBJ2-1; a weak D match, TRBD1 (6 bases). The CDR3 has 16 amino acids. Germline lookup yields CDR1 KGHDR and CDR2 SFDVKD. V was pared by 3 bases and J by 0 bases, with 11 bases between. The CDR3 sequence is CATSDRGLSSYNEQFF. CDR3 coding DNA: TGTGCCACCAGTGATAGGGGGTTAAGCTCCTACAATGAGCAGTTCTTC.

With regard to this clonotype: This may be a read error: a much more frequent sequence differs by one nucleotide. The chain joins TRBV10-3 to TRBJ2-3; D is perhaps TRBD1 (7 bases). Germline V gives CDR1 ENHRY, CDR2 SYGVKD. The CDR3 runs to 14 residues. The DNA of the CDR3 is TGTACCATCAGTGAGCAGGGGGGTACAGATACGCAGTATTTT. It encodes CTISEQGGTDTQYF.